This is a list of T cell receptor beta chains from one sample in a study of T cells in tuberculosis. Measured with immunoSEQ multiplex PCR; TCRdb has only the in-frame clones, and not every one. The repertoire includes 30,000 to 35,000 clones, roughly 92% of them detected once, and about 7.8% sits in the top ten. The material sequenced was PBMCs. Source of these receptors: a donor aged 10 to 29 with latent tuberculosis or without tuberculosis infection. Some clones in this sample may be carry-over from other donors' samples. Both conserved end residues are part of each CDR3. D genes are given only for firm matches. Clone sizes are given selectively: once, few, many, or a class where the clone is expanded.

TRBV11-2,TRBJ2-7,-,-,TGTGCCAGCAGCTTAATTATCTACGAGCAGTACTTC,CASSLIIYEQYF
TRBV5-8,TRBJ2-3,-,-,TGTGCCAGCAGCTTGTATCCTACAGATACGCAGTATTTT,CASSLYPTDTQYF
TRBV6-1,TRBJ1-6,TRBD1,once,TGTGCCAGCCGGGACAGTTATAATTCACCCCTCCACTTT,CASRDSYNSPLHF
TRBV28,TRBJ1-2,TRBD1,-,TGTGCCAGCAGCCTACAGGGGACACTTGGCTACACCTTC,CASSLQGTLGYTF
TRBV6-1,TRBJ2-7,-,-,TGTGCCAGCAGTGCCGGGGGTATCCTCCCCTACGAGCAGTACTTC,CASSAGGILPYEQYF
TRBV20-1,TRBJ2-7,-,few,TGCAGTGCTAGCGGGAGTTACGAGCAGTACTTC,CSASGSYEQYF
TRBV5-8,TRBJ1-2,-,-,TGTGCCAGCAGCTTGGGCATGGAGTATGGCTACACCTTC,CASSLGMEYGYTF
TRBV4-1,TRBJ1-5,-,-,TGCGCCAGCAGCCTTCACCGGGAACTTAATCAGCCCCAGCATTTT,CASSLHRELNQPQHF
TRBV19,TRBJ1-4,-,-,TGTGCCAGTAGTCGGCGGGGAAAAACAACTAATGAAAAACTGTTTTTT,CASSRRGKTTNEKLFF
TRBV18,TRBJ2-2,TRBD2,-,TGTGCCAGCTCACCAGAACGGACTAGCGGGATCCTGGGGACCACCGGGGAGCTGTTTTTT,CASSPERTSGILGTTGELFF
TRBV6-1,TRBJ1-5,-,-,TGTGCCAGCAGTGAAGCGCTTAGGGGAAGCAATCAGCCCCAGCATTTT,CASSEALRGSNQPQHF
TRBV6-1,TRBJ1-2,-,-,TGTGCCAGCAGTGAGATGACTCCGGGACTAAAGATGGGTGGCTACACCTTC,CASSEMTPGLKMGGYTF
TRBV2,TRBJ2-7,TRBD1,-,TGTGCCAGCAGTGAAAGGGACAGGGGGCCTTATGAGCAGTACTTC,CASSERDRGPYEQYF
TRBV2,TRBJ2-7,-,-,TGTGCCAGCAGTGAAGGCGGGGCCCCCTACGAGCAGTACTTC,CASSEGGAPYEQYF
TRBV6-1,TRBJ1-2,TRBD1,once,TGTGCCAGCAGTGCGACAGGGGCGCCAGGCTACACCTTC,CASSATGAPGYTF
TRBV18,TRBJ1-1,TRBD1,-,TGTGCCAGCTCACCTGGTACCGGGACAGGGGACACTGAAGCTTTCTTT,CASSPGTGTGDTEAFF
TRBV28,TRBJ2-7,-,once,TGTGCCAGCAGTTCGCGAGAGAAACCCTACGAGCAGTACTTC,CASSSREKPYEQYF
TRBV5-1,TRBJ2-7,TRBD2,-,TGCGCCAGCAGCCTTGGGACTAACGAGCAGTACTTC,CASSLGTNEQYF
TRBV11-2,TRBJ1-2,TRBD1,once,TGTGCCAGCAGCTTATCCCCACGACAGGGTAATATCTATGGCTACACCTTC,CASSLSPRQGNIYGYTF
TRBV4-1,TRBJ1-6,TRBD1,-,TGCGCCAGCGCCACCGGGACAGGGGCCACATTTATCTATAATTCACCCCTCCACTTT,CASATGTGATFIYNSPLHF
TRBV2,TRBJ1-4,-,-,TGTGCCAGCGGGGAGAATGAAAAACTGTTTTTT,CASGENEKLFF